This record looks at one T cell receptor (beta chain) sequence and its context. What antigen it recognizes has not been identified. No base-level quality is on record; no much larger clone is a single base apart. A FACSAria II was used to sort memory CD4+ T cells, defined as single viable CD3+CD4+CD8-CD45RO+ cells. CMV serostatus was determined with a Roche Elecsys assay detecting serum IgG against CMV pp150, pp28, p38 and p52. After the samples were thawed, total CD4+ T cells were enriched through positive selection using CD4 magnetic microbeads. The samples came from a different study that was designed specifically to examine the CD4+ T cell memory repertoire. Peripheral blood mononuclear cells were isolated and cryopreserved according to standard operating procedures, and serum was stored at -80 degrees C. CD3-PerCP (BW264/56), CD4-APC (RPA-T4), CD45RO-PE (UCHT1) and CD8-Pacific Orange (3B5) antibodies were used for staining, and non-viable cells were excluded with Sytox blue.

This record comes from a study of memory CD4+ T cells and cytomegalovirus serostatus (dated by TCRdb to between 2018 and 2020). At the level of the whole study: The roughly 33 healthy Belgian adults in the cohort included 9 who were CMV seropositive and approximately 24 who were CMV seronegative. The study sequenced CD4+ memory TCRbeta repertoires of a Belgian cohort with known cytomegalovirus serostatus to replicate a published TCR-based CMV serostatus classifier. Findings and caveats that apply to the study as a whole: Unlike the original study, which covered naive and memory CD4+ and CD8+ populations, the Belgian study sequenced only CD4+CD45RO+ memory cells. For CMV serostatus prediction, a median bootstrapped AUC of about 0.94 was reached with the original framework, and a median bootstrapped AUC of around 0.9 was reached with a US-trained random forest. The results were read as suggesting that the CMV-associated TCR signature is, for the most part, present in the CD4+ memory repertoire. On the Belgian cohort, the classifier built on the original framework reached a median bootstrapped AUC of roughly 0.94, with a 95% CI of 0.76-1.00. Of fewer than 200 previously reported CMV-associated TCRbeta sequences, 55 to 75 appeared in the CD4+ memory repertoires, each in one to five individuals.

The Quick-DNA Microprep Kit was used to extract genomic DNA from the sorted cells. Amplification of TCRbeta DNA was done with the immunoSEQ hsTCRbeta kit, following the protocol from the manufacturer. TCRbeta libraries were sequenced on an Illumina MiSeq instrument. In the original analysis: Removing out-of-frame sequences left 2 million to 2.5 million distinct TCRbeta sequences, an average of about 73,000 per individual. Each individual was scored using the number of 150 to 200 previously reported CMV-associated TCRbeta sequences that the individual carried and the total number of productive distinct TCRbeta sequences. A beta-binomial model was reimplemented in Python, and random forests from scikit-learn, run with default parameters, were trained on data from the US cohort. Classifier performance on the Belgian cohort was reported as the median AUC with percentile confidence intervals calculated over 10,000 bootstrap iterations. Here the immuneACCESS table is served through TCRdb, limited to in-frame sequences with V and J called. Missing clones are a known gap in these copies; in checked studies unresolved V genes cover under half, and the rest lacks a known reason. The DNA gave D and trimming, while V, J and clone size come from that table. The sample profile shows around 50,000 clones; roughly three quarters of them were found once. The top ten hold about 0.64% of the sample.

The germline V gene (reference sequence) provides CDR1 LNHDA and CDR2 SQIVND. Reading from cysteine to phenylalanine, the CDR3 counts 10 amino acids. Kept here is only the CDR3 DNA, which spans 30 bases and is read in frame from base 1. Sequencing was done on a sample of memory CD4+ T cells from blood. The origin of this receptor is an adult in good health and CMV-seronegative. The chain is encoded by TRBV19 joined to TRBJ1-5, with a weak D call of TRBD1 (5 bases match). The CDR3 in this case is CSRGDQPQHF. Here is the DNA: TGTTCCCGGGGGGATCAGCCCCAGCATTTT.